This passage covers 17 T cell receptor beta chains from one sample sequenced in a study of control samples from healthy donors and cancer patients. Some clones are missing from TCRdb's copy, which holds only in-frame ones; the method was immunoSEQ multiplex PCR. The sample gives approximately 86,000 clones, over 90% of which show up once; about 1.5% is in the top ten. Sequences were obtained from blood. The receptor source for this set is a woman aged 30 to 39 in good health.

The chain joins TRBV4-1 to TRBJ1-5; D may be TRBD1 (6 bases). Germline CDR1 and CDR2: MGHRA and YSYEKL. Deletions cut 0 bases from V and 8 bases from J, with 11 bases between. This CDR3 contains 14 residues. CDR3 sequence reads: CASSQEGEGEPQHF. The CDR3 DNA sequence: TGCGCCAGCAGCCAAGAGGGCGAGGGGGAGCCCCAGCATTTT.

CDR3 sequence reads: CASSLVGGTYNEQFF. The CDR3 coding sequence is TGTGCCAGCAGCTTGGTAGGGGGGACCTACAATGAGCAGTTCTTC. This chain joins TRBV5-4 and TRBJ2-1; the D call may be TRBD1 or TRBD2 (6 bases each). The V and J ends lost 0 bases and 2 bases respectively, with 9 bases between them. The CDR3 sequence is 15 residues long. CDR1 and CDR2 (germline): SGHNT, YYREEE (reference sequence).

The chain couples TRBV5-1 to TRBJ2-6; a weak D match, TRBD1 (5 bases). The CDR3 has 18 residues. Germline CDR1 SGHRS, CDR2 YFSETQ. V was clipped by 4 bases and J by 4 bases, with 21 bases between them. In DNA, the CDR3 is TGCGCCAGCAGCCGGCGGACATACCTAACCTCCGGGGCCAACGTCCTGACTTTC. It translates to CASSRRTYLTSGANVLTF.

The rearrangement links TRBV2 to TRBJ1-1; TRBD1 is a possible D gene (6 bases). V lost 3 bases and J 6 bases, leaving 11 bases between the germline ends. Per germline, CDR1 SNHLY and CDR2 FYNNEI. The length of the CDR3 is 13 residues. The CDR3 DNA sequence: TGTGCCAGCAGTGAGTACAGGGACCCTGAAGCTTTCTTT. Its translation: CASSEYRDPEAFF.

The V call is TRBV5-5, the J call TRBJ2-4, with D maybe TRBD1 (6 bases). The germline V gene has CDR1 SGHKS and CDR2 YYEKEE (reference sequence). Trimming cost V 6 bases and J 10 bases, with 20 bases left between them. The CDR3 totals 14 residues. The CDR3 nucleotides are TGTGCCAGCAACAGGGACATCGGTGAAGGTATTCAGTACTTC. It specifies CASNRDIGEGIQYF.

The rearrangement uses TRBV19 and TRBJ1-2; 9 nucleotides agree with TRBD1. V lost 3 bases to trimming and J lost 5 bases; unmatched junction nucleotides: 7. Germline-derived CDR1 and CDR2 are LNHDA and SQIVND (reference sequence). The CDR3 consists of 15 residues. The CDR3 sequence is CASSMGQGFEYGYTF. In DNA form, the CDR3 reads TGTGCCAGTAGTATGGGACAGGGCTTTGAATATGGCTACACCTTC.

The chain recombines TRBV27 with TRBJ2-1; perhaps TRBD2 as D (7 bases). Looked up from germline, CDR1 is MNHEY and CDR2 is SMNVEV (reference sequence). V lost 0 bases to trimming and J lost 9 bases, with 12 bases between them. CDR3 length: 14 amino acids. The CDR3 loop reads CASSLSGRGIEQFF. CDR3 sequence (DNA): TGTGCCAGCAGTTTATCGGGGAGGGGGATTGAGCAGTTCTTC.

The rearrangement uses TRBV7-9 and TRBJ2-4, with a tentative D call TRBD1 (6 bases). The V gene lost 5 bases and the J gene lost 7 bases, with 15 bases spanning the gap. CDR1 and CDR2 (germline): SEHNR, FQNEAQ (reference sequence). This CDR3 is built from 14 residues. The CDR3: CASSIKGVGNIQYF. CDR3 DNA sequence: TGTGCCAGCAGCATAAAGGGGGTGGGTAACATTCAGTACTTC.

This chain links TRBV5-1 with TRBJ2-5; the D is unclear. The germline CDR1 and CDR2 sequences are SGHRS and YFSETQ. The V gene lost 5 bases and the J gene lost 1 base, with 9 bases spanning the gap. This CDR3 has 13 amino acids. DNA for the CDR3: TGCGCCAGCAGACCTGTGGTCCAAGAGACCCAGTACTTC. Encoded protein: CASRPVVQETQYF.

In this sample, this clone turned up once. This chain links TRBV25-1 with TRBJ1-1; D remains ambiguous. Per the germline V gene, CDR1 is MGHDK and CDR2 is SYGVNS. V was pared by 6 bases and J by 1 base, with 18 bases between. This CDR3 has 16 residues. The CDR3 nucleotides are TGTGCCAGCAGACCCTTGGAGGGTTCAAGGAACACTGAAGCTTTCTTT. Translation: CASRPLEGSRNTEAFF.

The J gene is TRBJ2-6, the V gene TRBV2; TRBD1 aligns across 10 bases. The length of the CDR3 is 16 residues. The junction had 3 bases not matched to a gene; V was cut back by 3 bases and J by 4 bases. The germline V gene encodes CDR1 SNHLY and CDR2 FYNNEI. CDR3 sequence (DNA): TGTGCCAGCAGTGAGGGACAGGGGCCAGGGGCCAACGTCCTGACTTTC. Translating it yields CASSEGQGPGANVLTF.

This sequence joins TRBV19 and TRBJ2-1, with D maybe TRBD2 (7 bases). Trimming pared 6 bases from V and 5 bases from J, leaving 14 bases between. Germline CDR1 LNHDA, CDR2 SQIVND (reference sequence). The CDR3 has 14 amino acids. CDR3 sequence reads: CASRTSGGHNEQFF. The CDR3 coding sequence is TGTGCCAGTAGGACATCGGGGGGCCACAATGAGCAGTTCTTC.

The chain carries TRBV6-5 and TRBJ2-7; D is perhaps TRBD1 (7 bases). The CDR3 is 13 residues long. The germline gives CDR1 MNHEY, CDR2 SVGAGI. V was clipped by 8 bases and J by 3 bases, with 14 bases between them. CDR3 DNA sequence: TGTGCCAGCGGGCGGGACAGCGGCTACGAGCAGTACTTC. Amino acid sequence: CASGRDSGYEQYF.

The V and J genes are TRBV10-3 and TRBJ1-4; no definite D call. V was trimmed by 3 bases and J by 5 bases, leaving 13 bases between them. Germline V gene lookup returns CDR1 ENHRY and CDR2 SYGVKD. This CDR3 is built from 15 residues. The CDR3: CAISDSMEGNEKLFF. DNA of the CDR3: TGTGCCATCAGTGATTCGATGGAAGGGAATGAAAAACTGTTTTTT.

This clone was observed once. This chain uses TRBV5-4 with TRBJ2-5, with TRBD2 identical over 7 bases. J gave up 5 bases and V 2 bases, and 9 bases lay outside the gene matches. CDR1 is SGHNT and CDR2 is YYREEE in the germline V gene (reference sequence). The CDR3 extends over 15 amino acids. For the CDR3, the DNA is TGTGCCAGCAGCTTTGGGGGACTACCTCACGAGACCCAGTACTTC. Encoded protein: CASSFGGLPHETQYF.

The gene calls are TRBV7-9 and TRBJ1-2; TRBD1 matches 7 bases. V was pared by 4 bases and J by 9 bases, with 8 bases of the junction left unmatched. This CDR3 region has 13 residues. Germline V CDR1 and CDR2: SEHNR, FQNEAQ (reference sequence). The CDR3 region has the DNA TGTGCCAGCAGCTCATCCGGACAGGATCGCTACACCTTC. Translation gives CASSSSGQDRYTF.

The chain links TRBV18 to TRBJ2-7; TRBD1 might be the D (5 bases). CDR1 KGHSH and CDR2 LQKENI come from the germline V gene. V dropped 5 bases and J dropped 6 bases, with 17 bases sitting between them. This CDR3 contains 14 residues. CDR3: CASSSERGTSEQYF. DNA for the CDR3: TGTGCCAGCTCATCGGAAAGGGGCACTTCCGAGCAGTACTTC.